These 4 T cell receptor beta chains were all obtained from the same sample, sequenced in a study of Graves' ophthalmopathy and Graves' hyperthyroidism. RNA transcripts yielded amplified TCR beta CDR3 regions. HTBI-primed RT-PCR formed the first round, and a multiplex PCR formed the second. TCRdb reanalysed the multiplex PCR reads using MiXCR and keeps one entry per CDR3 protein. The sample carries about 160,000 distinct CDR3 sequences, 30% to 45% recorded once. Sequencing was performed on peripheral blood. The source is a woman aged 35 to 49 with Graves' ophthalmopathy.

The chain has TRBV5-1 and TRBJ2-5; D is possibly TRBD1 or TRBD2 (5 bases each). Germline V gene sequence: CDR1 SGHRS, CDR2 YFSETQ. The CDR3 totals 14 residues. V lost 5 bases and J 3 bases, leaving 14 bases between the germline ends. CDR3 DNA sequence: TGCGCCAGCAGAATGCTAGTGGGGGAAGAGACCCAGTACTTC. Translated, it gives CASRMLVGEETQYF. The full variable domain, rest sourced from reference TRBV5-1 and TRBJ2-5, is KAGVTQTPRYLIKTRGQQVTLSCSPISGHRSVSWYQQTPGQGLQFLFEYFSETQRNKGNFPGRFSGRQFSNSRSEMNVSTLELGDSALYLCASRMLVGEETQYFGPGTRLLVL.

This rearrangement joins TRBV11-2 to TRBJ2-5, with a weak D call TRBD1 (5 bases). CDR3 length equals 14 residues. V was clipped by 6 bases and J by 5 bases, with 16 bases between them. Germline V CDR1 and CDR2: SGHAT, FQNNGV. This CDR3 is CASSFQPDTETQYF. In nucleotides, the CDR3 is TGTGCCAGCAGTTTTCAACCGGACACGGAGACCCAGTACTTC.

This clonotype has at least ten counts. V gene TRBV7-9 combines with J gene TRBJ1-2; D is ambiguous. Germline loops: CDR1 SEHNR, CDR2 FQNEAQ (reference sequence). The CDR3 sequence is 13 residues long. Trimming cost V 2 bases and J 8 bases, with 12 bases left between them. In nucleotides, the CDR3 is TGTGCCAGCAGCTTAATTCTGGGGAGAGGCTACACCTTC. This translates into CASSLILGRGYTF.

This chain links TRBV6-1 with TRBJ2-5; no clear D. Germline CDR1 reads MNHNS; CDR2 reads SASEGT. The CDR3 totals 14 residues. The V end lost 5 bases, the J end lost 2 bases, and 12 bases lay between the germline ends. The CDR3 region has the DNA TGTGCCAGCAGTATGCCAGACGAACAAGAGACCCAGTACTTC. As protein: CASSMPDEQETQYF.